One sample yielded the 13 T cell receptor beta chains listed below, sequenced in a study of response to subunit inactivated influenza vaccine. TCRdb itself ran the RT-PCR reads through MiXCR, one entry per CDR3 protein. Of over 150,000 distinct CDR3 sequences listed, roughly 10% were seen once; the top ten hold roughly 33%. The sample here was CD8+ T cells sorted from PBMCs, taken around 25 months after vaccination. The receptors originated from a man between 50 and 70 years old who received an inactivated influenza vaccine.

This clonotype has only one observation. This chain links TRBV20-1 with TRBJ2-7; TRBD1 agrees at 9 bases. The germline V gene has CDR1 DFQATT and CDR2 SNEGSKA (reference sequence). The CDR3 covers 14 residues. DNA for the CDR3: TGCAGCGGAGGCCGGGGACAGGGCCCCTACGAGCAGTACTTC. This translates into CSGGRGQGPYEQYF.

In its sample, this clonotype was seen a few times. CDR3 sequence (DNA): TGTGCCAGCAGTTTTCCCCTTGACAGGGTGGCCTACAATGAGCAGTTCTTC. It is translated as CASSFPLDRVAYNEQFF. V gene TRBV28 combines with J gene TRBJ2-1; TRBD1 aligns across 7 bases. After removal of 3 bases from V and 2 bases from J, the junction contained 10 bases not matched to a gene. Germline V gives CDR1 MDHEN, CDR2 SYDVKM. The CDR3 covers 17 residues. The whole variable domain, filled in from reference TRBV28 and TRBJ2-1, reads DVKVTQSSRYLVKRTGEKVFLECVQDMDHENMFWYRQDPGLGLRLIYFSYDVKMKEKGDIPEGYSVSREKKERFSLILESASTNQTSMYLCASSFPLDRVAYNEQFFGPGTRLTVL.

This clonotype appeared once. The chain joins TRBV6-5 to TRBJ2-7, with D tentatively TRBD1 (5 bases). Per the germline V gene, CDR1 is MNHEY and CDR2 is SVGAGI. V gave up 4 bases and J gave up 4 bases, with 11 bases separating them. The CDR3 is made up of 13 amino acids. CDR3 in DNA: TGTGCCAGCAGTTTCCGACAGCTGTACGAGCAGTACTTC. Translation gives CASSFRQLYEQYF.

The chain uses TRBV28 and TRBJ2-1; 8 bases agree with TRBD1. This CDR3 contains 14 residues. V gave up 6 bases and J gave up 5 bases; unmatched junction bases: 6. Germline values: CDR1 MDHEN, CDR2 SYDVKM. This chain's CDR3 is CASSWTGSNNEQFF. CDR3 nucleotides: TGTGCCAGCAGCTGGACAGGGAGTAACAATGAGCAGTTCTTC.

This chain links TRBV3-1 with TRBJ2-1, with 12 positions matching TRBD2. V lost 1 base to trimming and J lost 5 bases; unmatched junction nucleotides: 6. The CDR3 length is 17 residues. Germline V lookup: CDR1 LGHDT, CDR2 YNNKEL (reference sequence). The CDR3 loop reads CASSQGPSGRAHNEQFF. In nucleotides, the CDR3 is TGTGCCAGCAGCCAAGGCCCTAGCGGGAGGGCCCACAATGAGCAGTTCTTC.

The chain employs TRBV5-6 and TRBJ2-1; D uncertain. The CDR3 loop spans 14 amino acids. Trimming took 2 bases from V and 6 from J, leaving 12 bases between them. CDR1 is SGHDT and CDR2 is YYEEEE in the germline V gene. The CDR3 coding sequence is TGTGCCAGCAGCTTCTCTCCCGCTTCCAATGAGCAGTTCTTC. It specifies CASSFSPASNEQFF. Supplemented by reference TRBV5-6 and TRBJ2-1, the full variable domain reads DAGVTQSPTHLIKTRGQQVTLRCSPKSGHDTVSWYQQALGQGPQFIFQYYEEEERQRGNFPDRFSGHQFPNYSSELNVNALLLGDSALYLCASSFSPASNEQFFGPGTRLTVL.

This clonotype showed up many times. The chain has TRBV12-3 or TRBV12-4 and TRBJ1-5, with D tentatively TRBD1 (5 bases). V gave up 11 bases and J gave up 4 bases, with 12 bases separating them. This CDR3 region has 12 residues. The DNA of the CDR3 is TGTGCCGTAAGGGACGGAAATCAGCCCCAGCATTTT. It translates to CAVRDGNQPQHF.

This clonotype was recorded at least ten times. The CDR3 DNA sequence: TGTGCCAGCAGCCCCAGGGTCACCCCCTACGAGCAGTACTTC. Translated: CASSPRVTPYEQYF. The chain has TRBV3-1 and TRBJ2-7, with D perhaps TRBD1 (5 bases). The CDR3 has 14 amino acids. V was cut by 4 bases and J by 2 bases, with 12 bases left in between. Germline V gene sequence: CDR1 LGHDT, CDR2 YNNKEL (reference sequence).

This sequence joins TRBV4-3 and TRBJ2-7; 11 nucleotides agree with TRBD2. This CDR3 region has 18 residues. J gave up 1 base and V 0 bases, and 8 bases lay outside the gene matches. Germline CDR1 is LGHNA and CDR2 is YSLEER. The CDR3 here is CASSQERPSGRWSYEQYF. The CDR3 bases are TGCGCCAGCAGCCAAGAAAGGCCTAGCGGGAGGTGGTCCTACGAGCAGTACTTC.

There are many counts of this clonotype. The V call is TRBV12-3 or TRBV12-4, the J call TRBJ2-1, with unresolved D. The CDR3 length is 13 residues. V was pared by 3 bases and J by 5 bases, with 8 bases between. This chain's CDR3 is CASSFVLHNEQFF. The CDR3 DNA reads TGTGCCAGCAGTTTTGTCCTCCACAATGAGCAGTTCTTC.

This clonotype has more than one count but fewer than ten. This chain links TRBV14 with TRBJ1-3, with a tentative D call TRBD1 (5 bases). Germline V lookup: CDR1 SGHDN, CDR2 FVKESK. Trimming left V 1 base short and J 1 base short, with 14 bases between. CDR3 length: 17 amino acids. The CDR3 DNA reads TGTGCCAGCAGCCAAGTTGGGGGGTTTTCTTCTGGAAACACCATATATTTT. It is translated as CASSQVGGFSSGNTIYF.

The chain carries TRBV9 and TRBJ2-3, with D tentatively TRBD2 (6 bases). The CDR3 totals 14 residues. V lost 3 bases and J lost 7, with 15 bases in between. Germline V gene sequence: CDR1 SGDLS, CDR2 YYNGEE. CDR3: CASSASWRANTQYF. The CDR3 nucleotides are TGTGCCAGCAGCGCTAGCTGGAGGGCAAATACGCAGTATTTT.

This clonotype was recorded at least ten times. The chain is built from TRBV2 and TRBJ2-7; D might be TRBD2 (6 bases). This CDR3 has 13 residues. Deletions cut 6 bases from V and 3 bases from J, with 12 bases between. From germline, CDR1 is SNHLY and CDR2 FYNNEI. The CDR3 coding sequence is TGTGCCAGCAGGTTAGGGACTTACTACGAGCAGTACTTC. This sequence encodes CASRLGTYYEQYF.